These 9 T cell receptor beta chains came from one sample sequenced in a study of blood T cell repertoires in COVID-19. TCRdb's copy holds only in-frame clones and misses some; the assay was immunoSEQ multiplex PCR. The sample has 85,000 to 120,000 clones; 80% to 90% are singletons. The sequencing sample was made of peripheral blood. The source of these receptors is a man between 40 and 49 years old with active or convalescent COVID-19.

CDR3 sequence reads: CASSDPTGSYNEQFF. CDR3 DNA: TGTGCCAGCAGCGACCCGACAGGCTCCTACAATGAGCAGTTCTTC. The rearrangement joins TRBV5-4 to TRBJ2-1; weak D call: TRBD1 (6 bases). The CDR3 covers 15 residues. The V and J ends lost 4 bases and 0 bases respectively, with 11 bases between them. Germline V gives CDR1 SGHNT, CDR2 YYREEE (reference sequence).

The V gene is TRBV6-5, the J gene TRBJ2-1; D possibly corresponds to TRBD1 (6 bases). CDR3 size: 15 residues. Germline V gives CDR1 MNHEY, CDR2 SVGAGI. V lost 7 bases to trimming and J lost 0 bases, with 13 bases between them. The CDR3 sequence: CASKRDRSSYNEQFF. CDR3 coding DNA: TGTGCCAGCAAAAGAGACAGGAGCTCCTACAATGAGCAGTTCTTC.

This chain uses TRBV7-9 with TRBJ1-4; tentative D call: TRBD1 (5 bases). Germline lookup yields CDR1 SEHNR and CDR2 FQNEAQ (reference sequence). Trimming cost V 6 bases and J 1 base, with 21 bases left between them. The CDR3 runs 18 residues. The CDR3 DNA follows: TGTGCCAGCAGACTCGGAGACTCGGTCAGGGTAACTAATGAAAAACTGTTTTTT. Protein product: CASRLGDSVRVTNEKLFF.

CDR3 sequence (DNA): TGTGCCAGCAGCTCCCCCCGCGGGGGGCCCGTCGGTACCGGGGAGCTGTTTTTT. Translation: CASSSPRGGPVGTGELFF. The rearrangement uses TRBV7-9 and TRBJ2-2; the match to TRBD2 covers 8 bases. In germline, CDR1 is SEHNR, CDR2 FQNEAQ (reference sequence). Losses at the gene ends were 4 bases for V and 5 bases for J; bases not matched to a gene: 15. The CDR3 length is 18 residues.

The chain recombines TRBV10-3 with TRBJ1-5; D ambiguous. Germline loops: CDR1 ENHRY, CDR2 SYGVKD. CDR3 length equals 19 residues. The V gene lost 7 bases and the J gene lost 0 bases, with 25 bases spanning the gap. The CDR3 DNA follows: TGTGCCATCAACTCAGCAGCGTTCTACTCGCCTTATAGCAATCAGCCCCAGCATTTT. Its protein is CAINSAAFYSPYSNQPQHF.

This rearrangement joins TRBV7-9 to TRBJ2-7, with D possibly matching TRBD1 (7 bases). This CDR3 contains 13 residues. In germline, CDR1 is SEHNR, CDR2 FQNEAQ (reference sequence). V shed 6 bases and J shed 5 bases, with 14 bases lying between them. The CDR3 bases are TGTGCCAGCAGTCAAACAGGGGAGGACGAGCAGTACTTC. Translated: CASSQTGEDEQYF.

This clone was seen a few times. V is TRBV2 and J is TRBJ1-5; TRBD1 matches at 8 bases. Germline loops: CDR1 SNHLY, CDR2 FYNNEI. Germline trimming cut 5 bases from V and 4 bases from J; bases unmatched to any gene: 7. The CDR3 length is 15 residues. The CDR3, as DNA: TGTGCCAGCAGTATTGGACAGGGATCTAATCAGCCCCAGCATTTT. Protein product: CASSIGQGSNQPQHF.

The CDR3 spells CASSSLQGYYSPLHF. CDR3 bases: TGTGCCAGCAGCTCCTTACAGGGGTATTATTCACCCCTCCACTTT. This sequence joins TRBV11-2 and TRBJ1-6; TRBD1 matches at 7 bases. Germline V gene lookup returns CDR1 SGHAT and CDR2 FQNNGV. This CDR3 comprises 15 residues. Trimming at V came to 4 bases and at J to 8 bases, leaving 8 bases not matched to a gene.

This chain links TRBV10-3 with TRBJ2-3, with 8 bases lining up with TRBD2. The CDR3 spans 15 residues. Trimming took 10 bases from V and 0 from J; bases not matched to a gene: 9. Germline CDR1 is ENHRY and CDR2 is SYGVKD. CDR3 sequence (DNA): TGTGCCACCGCGACTAGCGAGGCTAGCACAGATACGCAGTATTTT. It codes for CATATSEASTDTQYF.